These 16 T cell receptor beta chains came from one sample sequenced in a study of cytomegalovirus exposure and HLA in healthy donors. Primers: 60 Vbeta forward and 13 Jbeta reverse. The table came from immunoSEQ multiplex PCR; TCRdb's copy has only in-frame clones and leaves some out. The sample has more than 85,000 clones, roughly 70% seen once. Input material: PBMCs. Receptors originate from a man aged 35-49 years in good health and CMV-seronegative.

This chain links TRBV29-1 with TRBJ2-1, with D perhaps TRBD2 (6 bases). The CDR3 has 15 residues. The ends were cut back, 3 bases at V and 1 base at J, with 13 bases in the middle. Germline lookup yields CDR1 SQVTM and CDR2 ANQGSEA. CDR3 sequence (DNA): TGCAGCGTTGACGGGGGTCCCGGGTCCTACAATGAGCAGTTCTTC. Translated: CSVDGGPGSYNEQFF.

This clone has just a few counts. This chain links TRBV19 with TRBJ2-6; 8 bases map to TRBD2. V dropped 4 bases and J dropped 0; count of bases not matched to a gene: 2. The CDR3 has 16 residues. Germline loops: CDR1 LNHDA, CDR2 SQIVND (reference sequence). The CDR3 reads CASSNGGVSGANVLTF. In nucleotides, the CDR3 is TGTGCCAGTAGTAACGGGGGGGTCTCTGGGGCCAACGTCCTGACTTTC.

This sequence joins TRBV6-5 and TRBJ2-7, with 7 bases fitting TRBD1. The V and J ends lost 6 bases and 2 bases, in that order; junction bases with no gene match: 10. The CDR3 consists of 15 residues. Germline loops: CDR1 MNHEY, CDR2 SVGAGI. DNA of the CDR3: TGTGCCAGCAGGCCACAGGGGACGTACACCTACGAGCAGTACTTC. It specifies CASRPQGTYTYEQYF.

This rearrangement joins TRBV12-5 to TRBJ2-7, with D tentatively TRBD1 (6 bases). There are 13 residues in the CDR3. Deletions cut 5 bases from V and 5 bases from J, with 13 bases between. CDR1 is LGHNT and CDR2 is FRNRAP in the germline V gene. The DNA of the CDR3 is TGTGCTAGTGGTCTAACAGGGCTCCACGAGCAGTACTTC. Residues: CASGLTGLHEQYF.

The chain has TRBV4-1 and TRBJ2-7, with 11 nucleotides matching TRBD1. Losses at the gene ends were 2 bases for V and 1 base for J; bases not matched to a gene: 4. This CDR3 is built from 16 residues. Germline lookup yields CDR1 MGHRA and CDR2 YSYEKL. The CDR3 DNA is TGCGCCAGCAGCCAACGGGGACAGGGGGTTTCCTACGAGCAGTACTTC. It is translated as CASSQRGQGVSYEQYF.

This clone has only a few counts. The chain employs TRBV5-4 and TRBJ1-2, with 7 bases fitting TRBD1. The ends lost 3 bases at V and 2 bases at J; junction bases unmatched: 7. CDR1 and CDR2 (germline): SGHNT, YYREEE (reference sequence). The CDR3 covers 15 residues. CDR3 bases: TGTGCCAGCAGCTCTCAAGAGGGGGCAAACTATGGCTACACCTTC. Encoded protein: CASSSQEGANYGYTF. Drawing the rest from reference TRBV5-4 and TRBJ1-2, the complete variable domain is ETGVTQSPTHLIKTRGQQVTLRCSSQSGHNTVSWYQQALGQGPQFIFQYYREEENGRGNFPPRFSGLQFPNYSSELNVNALELDDSALYLCASSSQEGANYGYTFGSGTRLTVV.

J is TRBJ1-5 and V is TRBV19; D uncertain. The CDR3 runs to 15 residues. V was cut by 6 bases and J by 3 bases, with 15 bases left in between. Germline V gene lookup returns CDR1 LNHDA and CDR2 SQIVND (reference sequence). This CDR3 reads CASRRSTHFNQPQHF. CDR3 in DNA: TGTGCCAGTAGGAGAAGCACCCACTTCAATCAGCCCCAGCATTTT.

The V gene is TRBV19, the J gene TRBJ1-2; 9 bases map to TRBD1. Unmatched junction bases numbered 12, after V lost 7 bases and J lost 9 bases. The CDR3 spans 14 residues. CDR1 LNHDA and CDR2 SQIVND come from the germline V gene (reference sequence). Here the CDR3 DNA reads TGTGCCAGTATCGAGACAGGGGGTGGCGGGAGCTACACCTTC. This gives the protein CASIETGGGGSYTF. Looking up the rest from reference TRBV19 and TRBJ1-2 gives the full variable domain: DGGITQSPKYLFRKEGQNVTLSCEQNLNHDAMYWYRQDPGQGLRLIYYSQIVNDFQKGDIAEGYSVSREKKESFPLTVTSAQKNPTAFYLCASIETGGGGSYTFGSGTRLTVV.

The chain links TRBV7-9 to TRBJ2-1; TRBD1 matches at 8 bases. Germline V gene sequence: CDR1 SEHNR, CDR2 FQNEAQ (reference sequence). J gave up 3 bases and V 5 bases, and 9 bases lay outside the gene matches. The CDR3 consists of 16 residues. DNA of the CDR3: TGTGCCAGCAGCGGCGGGGACAGGATCTTCTACAATGAGCAGTTCTTC. Its protein product is CASSGGDRIFYNEQFF.

The gene calls are TRBV6-4 and TRBJ1-5; D is ambiguous. Germline V CDR1 and CDR2: MRHNA, SNTAGT. Trimming took off 2 bases at V and 4 bases at J, with 6 bases between the two ends. This CDR3 has 13 residues. The CDR3 sequence: CASSDRGNQPQHF. CDR3 coding DNA: TGTGCCAGCAGTGACAGAGGTAATCAGCCCCAGCATTTT.

The chain combines TRBV2 with TRBJ2-1; possibly TRBD1 for D (5 bases). Germline V CDR1 and CDR2: SNHLY, FYNNEI. Trimming took 4 bases from V and 2 from J, leaving 12 bases between them. This CDR3 spans 15 amino acids. CDR3 nucleotide sequence: TGTGCCAGCAGTGCAAGACAGACCACCTACAATGAGCAGTTCTTC. This encodes CASSARQTTYNEQFF.

V and J are TRBV7-2 and TRBJ2-5; the match to TRBD2 covers 9 bases. CDR3 length: 15 amino acids. Trimming took 4 bases from V and 5 from J; bases not matched to a gene: 8. Germline assignment: CDR1 SGHTA and CDR2 FQGNSA. Here the CDR3 DNA reads TGTGCCAGCAGCTCCTCTAGCGGGGTTGGCGAGACCCAGTACTTC. It translates to CASSSSSGVGETQYF.

The chain joins TRBV5-1 to TRBJ2-3; 7 positions agree with TRBD2. The CDR3 length is 15 residues. Germline loops: CDR1 SGHRS, CDR2 YFSETQ. Germline trimming cut 2 bases from V and 4 bases from J; bases unmatched to any gene: 7. DNA for the CDR3: TGCGCCAGCAGCTTAGGGACTATTAGCGCAGATACGCAGTATTTT. Translated: CASSLGTISADTQYF.

The J gene is TRBJ2-5, the V gene TRBV6-5; TRBD1 might be the D (6 bases). The last part of the DNA fits TRBJ2-7 better; the J call may be wrong. This CDR3 contains 12 residues. Per germline, CDR1 MNHEY and CDR2 SVGAGI. Here the CDR3 DNA reads TGTGCCAGCAGTCAGACAGGCTACGAGCAGTACTTC. Translated: CASSQTGYEQYF.

This clone was counted a few times. The chain links TRBV14 to TRBJ1-1; 9 nucleotides agree with TRBD1. CDR3 length equals 16 residues. The germline CDR1 and CDR2 sequences are SGHDN and FVKESK. Trimming cost V 4 bases and J 4 bases; bases outside gene matches: 10. The CDR3 DNA reads TGTGCCAGCAGCCGCATCTTGGGACAGGGCCTCACTGAAGCTTTCTTT. Protein product: CASSRILGQGLTEAFF.

This chain links TRBV7-3 with TRBJ1-6; 8 nucleotides match TRBD1. From germline, CDR1 is SGHTA and CDR2 FQGTGA. This CDR3 comprises 15 residues. Losses at the gene ends were 2 bases for V and 8 bases for J; bases not matched to a gene: 5. CDR3 coding DNA: TGTGCCAGCAGCTTATCGGGGACAGGCTATTCACCCCTCCACTTT. Residues: CASSLSGTGYSPLHF.